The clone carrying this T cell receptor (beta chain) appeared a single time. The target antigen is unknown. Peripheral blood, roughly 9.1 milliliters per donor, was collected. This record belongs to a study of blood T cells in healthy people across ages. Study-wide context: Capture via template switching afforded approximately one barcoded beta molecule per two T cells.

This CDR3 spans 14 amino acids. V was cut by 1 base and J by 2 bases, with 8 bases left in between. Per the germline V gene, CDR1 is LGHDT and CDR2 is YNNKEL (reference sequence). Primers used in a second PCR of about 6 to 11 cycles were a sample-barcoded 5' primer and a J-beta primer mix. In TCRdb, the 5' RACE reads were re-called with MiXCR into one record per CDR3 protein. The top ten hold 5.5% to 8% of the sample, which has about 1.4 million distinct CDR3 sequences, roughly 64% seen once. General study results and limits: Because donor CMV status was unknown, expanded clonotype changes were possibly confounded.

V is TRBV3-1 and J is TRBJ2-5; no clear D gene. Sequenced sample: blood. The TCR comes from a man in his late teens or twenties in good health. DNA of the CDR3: TGTGCCAGCAGCCAAGCTCCAGCGCAAGAGACCCAGTACTTC. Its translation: CASSQAPAQETQYF.